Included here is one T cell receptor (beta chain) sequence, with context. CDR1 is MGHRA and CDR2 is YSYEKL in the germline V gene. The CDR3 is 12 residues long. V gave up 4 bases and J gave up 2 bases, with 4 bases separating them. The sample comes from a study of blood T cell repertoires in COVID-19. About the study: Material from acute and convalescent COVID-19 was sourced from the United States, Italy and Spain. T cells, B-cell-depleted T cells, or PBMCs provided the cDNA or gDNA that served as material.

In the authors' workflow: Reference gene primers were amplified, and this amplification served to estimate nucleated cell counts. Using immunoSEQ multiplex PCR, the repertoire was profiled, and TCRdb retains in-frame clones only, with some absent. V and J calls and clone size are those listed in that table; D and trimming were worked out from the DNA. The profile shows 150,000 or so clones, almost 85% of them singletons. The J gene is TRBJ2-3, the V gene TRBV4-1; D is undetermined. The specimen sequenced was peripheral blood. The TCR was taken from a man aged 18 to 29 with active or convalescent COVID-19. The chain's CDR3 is CASSPHTDTQYF. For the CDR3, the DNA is TGCGCCAGCAGCCCCCACACAGATACGCAGTATTTT.